These 24 T cell receptor beta chains came from one sample sequenced in a study of CD8+ T cells in alopecia areata. The sample's treatment: oral pan-JAK inhibitor, 5-10 mg twice daily. cDNA prepared by RNA extraction and subsequent reverse transcription served as the template for sequencing. Here immunoSEQ multiplex PCR was the method, and the copy in TCRdb shows in-frame clones only, minus some. The profile shows 110,000 or so clones, approximately 51% of them singletons. The specimen comprised CD4+ T cells sorted from blood, sampled at week 24, from a patient treated with tofacitinib. The receptor set was obtained from a human donor with alopecia areata.

This clone was detected only a few times. This chain uses TRBV7-2 with TRBJ2-3, with D possibly being TRBD2 (5 bases). Deletions cut 4 bases from V and 1 base from J, with 12 bases between. The CDR3 has 15 amino acids. Germline V gene data show CDR1 as SGHTA and CDR2 as FQGNSA. CDR3 sequence: CASSWRRLGTDTQYF. The DNA for the CDR3 is TGTGCCAGCAGCTGGCGGAGGCTGGGCACAGATACGCAGTATTTT.

The chain recombines TRBV30 with TRBJ1-6; TRBD1 matches 8 bases. With V trimmed by 5 bases and J by 10 bases, 7 bases remained unmatched. The CDR3 runs to 13 residues. From germline, CDR1 is GTSNPN and CDR2 SVGIG (reference sequence). The CDR3 DNA reads as TGTGCCTGGGAACAGGGGGTATTATCACCCCTCCACTTT. Translating gives CAWEQGVLSPLHF.

This clone turned up a few times. This chain joins TRBV7-9 and TRBJ1-3; the D is unclear. The CDR3 loop spans 15 amino acids. Germline V gene sequence: CDR1 SEHNR, CDR2 FQNEAQ (reference sequence). V was trimmed by 5 bases and J by 0 bases, leaving 11 bases between them. In DNA form, the CDR3 reads TGTGCCAGCAGCCCTCGCGGGGACTCTGGAAACACCATATATTTT. Protein: CASSPRGDSGNTIYF.

This clone occurred a few times. The chain links TRBV29-1 to TRBJ1-2, with D tentatively TRBD1 (5 bases). Germline V lookup: CDR1 SQVTM, CDR2 ANQGSEA. The CDR3 runs 13 residues. V lost 6 bases to trimming and J lost 7 bases, with 18 bases between them. The CDR3 region is CSVAGTGEGGYTF. In DNA form, the CDR3 reads TGCAGCGTCGCCGGGACGGGAGAGGGTGGCTACACCTTC. The variable domain in full, with the rest retrieved from reference TRBV29-1 and TRBJ1-2, is SAVISQKPSRDICQRGTSLTIQCQVDSQVTMMFWYRQQPGQSLTLIATANQGSEATYESGFVIDKFPISRPNLTFSTLTVSNMSPEDSSIYLCSVAGTGEGGYTFGSGTRLTVV.

This clone was seen many times. The sample has other DNA sequences that encode this CDR3 too. The V and J genes are TRBV6-6 and TRBJ1-5, with TRBD1 matching 8 bases. CDR3 size: 14 residues. Looked up from germline, CDR1 is MNHNY and CDR2 is SVGAGI (reference sequence). Trimming at V came to 6 bases and at J to 2 bases, leaving 3 bases not matched to a gene. The CDR3 nucleotides read TGTGCCAGCAGCCCGACAGGGGGCAATCAGCCCCAGCATTTT. It yields the protein CASSPTGGNQPQHF.

The V gene is TRBV9, the J gene TRBJ2-4; no definite D call. The V gene lost 0 bases and the J gene lost 0 bases, with 7 bases spanning the gap. The CDR3 totals 15 residues. Per germline, CDR1 SGDLS and CDR2 YYNGEE. CDR3 protein: CASSVGILAKNIQYF. CDR3 coding DNA: TGTGCCAGCAGCGTAGGCATACTAGCCAAAAACATTCAGTACTTC.

The V call is TRBV6-6, the J call TRBJ1-2, with 8 bases fitting TRBD1. Germline-derived CDR1 and CDR2 are MNHNY and SVGAGI (reference sequence). V was pared by 5 bases and J by 6 bases, with 5 bases of the junction left unmatched. There are 13 residues in the CDR3. The CDR3 spells CASSRTGYNGYTF. The CDR3 coding sequence is TGTGCCAGCAGTAGGACAGGGTATAATGGCTACACCTTC.

This CDR3 is CASSTRDGSYEQYF. The CDR3, as DNA: TGTGCCAGTAGTACCCGGGACGGATCCTACGAGCAGTACTTC. This chain links TRBV19 with TRBJ2-7; D may be TRBD1 or TRBD2 (5 bases each). CDR3 length: 14 residues. The V end lost 4 bases, the J end lost 1 base, and 11 bases lay between the germline ends. Germline loops: CDR1 LNHDA, CDR2 SQIVND (reference sequence).

The rearrangement links TRBV6-5 to TRBJ2-4; 10 bases agree with TRBD1. Germline V gene data show CDR1 as MNHEY and CDR2 as SVGAGI. The V gene end was trimmed by 4 bases and the J gene end by 6 bases; junction bases not matched to a gene: 3. The CDR3 covers 14 residues. CDR3 in amino acids: CASSLTGGGNIQYF. CDR3 DNA: TGTGCCAGCAGTTTGACAGGGGGCGGAAACATTCAGTACTTC.

This chain joins TRBV29-1 and TRBJ1-1, with a weak D call TRBD1 (5 bases). CDR1 and CDR2 from the germline V gene are SQVTM and ANQGSEA. The CDR3 is 12 amino acids. V shed 5 bases and J shed 5 bases, with 12 bases lying between them. The DNA for the CDR3 is TGCAGCGTTCGGGGGTGGGGAACTGAAGCTTTCTTT. This gives the protein CSVRGWGTEAFF.

This clone was recorded a few times. V is TRBV27 and J is TRBJ1-1; 9 bases fit TRBD1. The CDR3 extends over 13 amino acids. V was clipped by 8 bases and J by 4 bases; unmatched bases: 5. Looked up from germline, CDR1 is MNHEY and CDR2 is SMNVEV (reference sequence). CDR3 sequence reads: CASGTGRATEAFF. The CDR3 DNA reads as TGTGCCAGCGGGACAGGGAGGGCCACTGAAGCTTTCTTT.

The J gene is TRBJ2-2, the V gene TRBV29-1; no clear D gene. Germline assignment: CDR1 SQVTM and CDR2 ANQGSEA. The length of the CDR3 is 13 residues. V dropped 0 bases and J dropped 4 bases, with 6 bases sitting between them. The CDR3: CSVEESITGELFF. CDR3 bases: TGCAGCGTTGAAGAGAGCATCACCGGGGAGCTGTTTTTT.

The chain links TRBV5-1 to TRBJ1-6; no clear D gene. Germline-derived CDR1 and CDR2 are SGHRS and YFSETQ. CDR3 size: 16 residues. The V end was cut by 1 base, the J end by 0 bases, with 8 bases between. CDR3 nucleotides: TGCGCCAGCAGCTTGCGGACGAGCTCCTATAATTCACCCCTCCACTTT. This encodes CASSLRTSSYNSPLHF.

V gene TRBV10-3 combines with J gene TRBJ2-7; perhaps TRBD2 as D (5 bases). This CDR3 is built from 11 residues. Germline assignment: CDR1 ENHRY and CDR2 SYGVKD. V shed 2 bases and J shed 12 bases, with 11 bases lying between them. The CDR3 loop is CAISEIGVVYF. In DNA form, the CDR3 reads TGTGCCATCAGTGAGATCGGGGTGGTGTACTTC.

This chain uses TRBV6-6 with TRBJ2-5; D uncertain. Trimming pared 2 bases from V and 2 bases from J, leaving 6 bases between. The CDR3 loop spans 13 amino acids. Looked up from germline, CDR1 is MNHNY and CDR2 is SVGAGI (reference sequence). The CDR3 sequence: CASSYMGQETQYF. The CDR3 coding sequence is TGTGCCAGCAGTTACATGGGGCAAGAGACCCAGTACTTC.

This chain uses TRBV9 with TRBJ1-5; D may be TRBD1 (5 bases). Germline-derived CDR1 and CDR2 are SGDLS and YYNGEE. The CDR3 covers 13 residues. V lost 4 bases, J lost 10 bases, and 15 bases lay in between. The CDR3 loop is CASSRDGLGPQHF. In nucleotides, the CDR3 is TGTGCCAGCAGCCGGGACGGTCTAGGACCCCAGCATTTT.

This clone was seen a handful of times. V is TRBV7-2 and J is TRBJ2-1; 8 bases map to TRBD1. The V and J ends lost 4 bases and 7 bases, in that order; junction bases with no gene match: 3. The CDR3 length is 13 residues. CDR1 is SGHTA and CDR2 is FQGNSA in the germline V gene. CDR3 DNA sequence: TGTGCCAGCAGCTGGACAGGGAGGAATGAGCAGTTCTTC. As protein: CASSWTGRNEQFF.

This clone showed up just a few times. The V and J genes are TRBV29-1 and TRBJ1-3; D not resolved. CDR3 length: 12 amino acids. V shed 5 bases and J shed 0 bases, with 5 bases lying between them. Germline V CDR1 and CDR2: SQVTM, ANQGSEA. CDR3 in DNA: TGCAGCGTTAATCTCTCTGGAAACACCATATATTTT. The encoded protein is CSVNLSGNTIYF.

J is TRBJ1-2 and V is TRBV29-1, with D unresolved. V dropped 2 bases and J dropped 4 bases, with 17 bases sitting between them. CDR1 SQVTM and CDR2 ANQGSEA come from the germline V gene. The CDR3 runs 15 residues. CDR3 amino acids: CSVEKGYSPAYGYTF. In DNA form, the CDR3 reads TGCAGCGTTGAAAAGGGTTACAGCCCAGCCTATGGCTACACCTTC.

This chain joins TRBV29-1 and TRBJ1-2; 7 bases are a match to TRBD1. The junction had 12 bases not matched to a gene; V was cut back by 6 bases and J by 8 bases. The length of the CDR3 is 13 residues. CDR1 and CDR2 (germline): SQVTM, ANQGSEA. The CDR3 loop is CSVEDRPIGGYTF. The CDR3 DNA follows: TGCAGCGTGGAGGACAGGCCAATCGGGGGCTACACCTTC.

This chain joins TRBV28 and TRBJ1-5; D is ambiguous. Germline CDR1 reads MDHEN; CDR2 reads SYDVKM. CDR3 size: 12 residues. Trimming cost V 6 bases and J 1 base, with 4 bases left between them. This chain's CDR3 is CASRVSNQPQHF. CDR3 nucleotide sequence: TGTGCCAGCAGGGTGAGCAATCAGCCCCAGCATTTT.

This chain connects TRBV5-6 to TRBJ2-4, with D perhaps matching TRBD1 (5 bases). Germline V lookup: CDR1 SGHDT, CDR2 YYEEEE. The CDR3 spans 15 residues. Trimming took 2 bases from V and 8 from J, leaving 17 bases between them. The CDR3 loop reads CASSFATATRDIQYF. The CDR3 DNA follows: TGTGCCAGCAGCTTCGCGACAGCCACCAGGGACATTCAGTACTTC. Looking up the rest from reference TRBV5-6 and TRBJ2-4 gives the full variable domain: DAGVTQSPTHLIKTRGQQVTLRCSPKSGHDTVSWYQQALGQGPQFIFQYYEEEERQRGNFPDRFSGHQFPNYSSELNVNALLLGDSALYLCASSFATATRDIQYFGAGTRLSVL.

This clone was seen once. The CDR3 loop reads CSAGQGHGYTF. DNA of the CDR3: TGCAGTGCGGGACAGGGACATGGCTACACCTTC. The genes are TRBV20-1 and TRBJ1-2, with 9 bases that match TRBD1. The germline V gene encodes CDR1 DFQATT and CDR2 SNEGSKA (reference sequence). V lost 6 bases, J lost 6 bases, and 2 bases stayed unmatched. The CDR3 is 11 amino acids.

The chain recombines TRBV7-2 with TRBJ2-5; D perhaps matches TRBD1 (6 bases). TRBJ2-7 explains the end of the DNA better; the J call may be wrong. The CDR3 is made up of 14 amino acids. Germline CDR1 reads SGHTA; CDR2 reads FQGNSA. The CDR3 nucleotides read TGTGCCAGCAGCCGCCAACAGGGTACCTACGAGCAGTACTTC. This translates into CASSRQQGTYEQYF.